The 21 T cell receptor beta chains presented below share a single source sample, sequenced in a study of blood T cell repertoires in COVID-19 (TCRdb year 2020). Libraries were built with the immunoSEQ multiplex PCR assay. Imported from immuneACCESS, the table was reduced by TCRdb to in-frame sequences with V and J called. These copies leave out some clones; in studies compared against another copy, an unresolved V gene accounts for under half, and the cause of the remainder is not known. Within this sample are over 85,000 clones, with approximately 86% of them counted one time only. The top ten clones comprise roughly 5.6% of the sample. The sample taken for sequencing was peripheral blood. The receptors were gathered from a woman aged 45-65 years with COVID-19, enrolled during active disease.

In this sample, this clone turned up once. The gene calls are TRBV18 and TRBJ1-1, with 11 bases lining up with TRBD1. Germline lookup yields CDR1 KGHSH and CDR2 LQKENI. The CDR3 loop spans 16 amino acids. V gave up 4 bases and J gave up 7 bases; unmatched junction bases: 11. As DNA, the CDR3 is TGTGCCAGCTCACGATTCTCGGGACAGGGGGAGGGTGAAGCTTTCTTT. Its protein product is CASSRFSGQGEGEAFF.

As concerns this clone: Other DNA variants within this sample encode the same CDR3. The chain uses TRBV6-1 and TRBJ1-2; possible D gene TRBD1, 5 bases. Germline lookup yields CDR1 MNHNS and CDR2 SASEGT. The ends were cut back, 0 bases at V and 8 bases at J, with 10 bases in the middle. The CDR3 is 13 residues long. DNA of the CDR3: TGTGCCAGCAGTGAAGCGGGGGGGTCCGGCTACACCTTC. Residues: CASSEAGGSGYTF.

The chain has TRBV4-3 and TRBJ2-3; a possible D gene is TRBD2 (6 bases). V was shortened by 4 bases and J by 0 bases, with 14 bases between the two germline ends. CDR1 is LGHNA, CDR2 YSLEER, per germline. The CDR3 runs to 16 residues. The CDR3 reads CASSRLSGGSTDTQYF. The CDR3 nucleotides are TGCGCCAGCAGCCGGTTGTCTGGGGGGAGCACAGATACGCAGTATTTT.

V is TRBV6-4 and J is TRBJ2-3; a possible D gene is TRBD1 (6 bases). Germline V gene data show CDR1 as MRHNA and CDR2 as SNTAGT. The CDR3 runs 15 residues. V lost 3 bases to trimming and J lost 2 bases, with 12 bases between them. The CDR3 DNA reads as TGTGCCAGCAGTGAAGGGGACAAATTCACAGATACGCAGTATTTT. It translates to CASSEGDKFTDTQYF.

This clone was counted once. The chain combines TRBV28 with TRBJ2-4, with 13 bases matching TRBD2. Per the germline V gene, CDR1 is MDHEN and CDR2 is SYDVKM. The CDR3 loop spans 16 amino acids. V was clipped by 6 bases and J by 3 bases; unmatched bases: 5. The CDR3 nucleotides read TGTGCCAGCAGCCACGGACTAGCGGGAGTCAAAAACATTCAGTACTTC. Protein product: CASSHGLAGVKNIQYF.

The table lists this clone with a count of one. This chain uses TRBV15 with TRBJ2-3; 8 positions agree with TRBD1. Germline V gives CDR1 LNHNV, CDR2 YYDKDF (reference sequence). Trimming cost V 5 bases and J 1 base; bases outside gene matches: 5. The CDR3 loop spans 15 amino acids. CDR3 amino acids: CATSALTGGTDTQYF. The CDR3 region has the DNA TGTGCCACCAGCGCCCTGACAGGGGGCACAGATACGCAGTATTTT.

CDR3 coding DNA: TGTGCCATACAGCTTCCTGGGGCCAACGTCCTGACTTTC. Protein product: CAIQLPGANVLTF. The chain is built from TRBV28 and TRBJ2-6; D remains ambiguous. Germline CDR1 reads MDHEN; CDR2 reads SYDVKM. The CDR3 is 13 residues long. V was trimmed by 10 bases and J by 2 bases, leaving 9 bases between them.

The chain recombines TRBV2 with TRBJ2-1; weak D call: TRBD1 (6 bases). Germline V lookup: CDR1 SNHLY, CDR2 FYNNEI. The CDR3 loop spans 15 amino acids. The V and J ends lost 7 bases and 1 base respectively, with 14 bases between them. This CDR3 is CASTLEGDSYNEQFF. Here the CDR3 DNA reads TGTGCCAGCACTCTAGAGGGGGATTCCTACAATGAGCAGTTCTTC. The whole variable domain, filled in from reference TRBV2 and TRBJ2-1, reads EPEVTQTPSHQVTQMGQEVILRCVPISNHLYFYWYRQILGQKVEFLVSFYNNEISEKSEIFDDQFSVERPDGSNFTLKIRSTKLEDSAMYFCASTLEGDSYNEQFFGPGTRLTVL.

This clone was picked up a small number of times. This chain uses TRBV9 with TRBJ2-7; 11 bases are a match to TRBD1. CDR1 and CDR2 from the germline V gene are SGDLS and YYNGEE. This CDR3 is built from 14 residues. Trimming removed 3 bases from V and 3 bases from J; junction bases left unmatched: 2. CDR3 residues: CASSAGTGGYEQYF. The DNA of the CDR3 is TGTGCCAGCAGCGCAGGGACAGGGGGCTACGAGCAGTACTTC. The variable domain in full, completed from reference TRBV9 and TRBJ2-7, reads DSGVTQTPKHLITATGQRVTLRCSPRSGDLSVYWYQQSLDQGLQFLIQYYNGEERAKGNILERFSAQQFPDLHSELNLSSLELGDSALYFCASSAGTGGYEQYFGPGTRLTVT.

The J gene is TRBJ1-1, the V gene TRBV10-3; weak D call: TRBD1 (5 bases). The V gene lost 0 bases and the J gene lost 11 bases, with 16 bases spanning the gap. The CDR3 is made up of 14 amino acids. Germline V gene data show CDR1 as ENHRY and CDR2 as SYGVKD. CDR3 DNA sequence: TGTGCCATCAGTGAGTCCCTCGGTGCGGGGCGCGCTTTCTTT. Protein: CAISESLGAGRAFF.

This sequence joins TRBV21-1 and TRBJ2-1; TRBD1 was called by the table and not checked on the DNA. TRBV21-1 is a listed pseudogene. The CDR3 contains 12 residues. CDR3 sequence (DNA): TGCCAGCAGGACAGGGTTAGCAATGAGCAGTTCTTC. Protein sequence: CQQDRVSNEQFF.

In its sample, this clone was seen a few times. The V gene is TRBV6-2 or TRBV6-3, the J gene TRBJ1-5; TRBD1 matches 7 bases. CDR1 is MNHEY and CDR2 is SVGEGT in the germline V gene. Trimming took 4 bases from V and 11 from J; bases not matched to a gene: 8. The CDR3 runs 13 residues. The DNA for the CDR3 is TGTGCCAGCAGTTTGACAGGGCTCATGGCCCAGCATTTT. The encoded protein is CASSLTGLMAQHF.

The chain joins TRBV4-3 to TRBJ1-5; the D gene is possibly TRBD1 (5 bases). Trimming took off 0 bases at V and 1 base at J, with 7 bases between the two ends. This CDR3 is 15 amino acids long. Germline values: CDR1 LGHNA, CDR2 YSLEER. The CDR3: CASSQERTSNQPQHF. The CDR3 DNA reads as TGCGCCAGCAGCCAAGAGCGGACAAGCAATCAGCCCCAGCATTTT.

The chain has TRBV28 and TRBJ1-1, with D unclear. Germline V CDR1 and CDR2: MDHEN, SYDVKM. Trimming shortened V by 3 bases and J by 2 bases, and 13 bases separated the two germline ends. This CDR3 region has 15 residues. The CDR3 sequence: CASSFGWSRNTEAFF. CDR3 in DNA: TGTGCCAGCAGTTTTGGTTGGTCGCGAAACACTGAAGCTTTCTTT.

The chain recombines TRBV7-6 with TRBJ1-3, with 8 positions matching TRBD1. V lost 5 bases to trimming and J lost 4 bases; unmatched junction nucleotides: 13. CDR3 size: 17 residues. In germline, CDR1 is SGHVS, CDR2 FNYEAQ. CDR3 region: CASSTSEQGVYGNTIYF. CDR3 coding DNA: TGTGCCAGCAGCACCTCGGAACAGGGGGTGTACGGAAACACCATATATTTT.

V and J are TRBV15 and TRBJ1-1; possible D gene TRBD1, 6 bases. V was pared by 4 bases and J by 1 base, with 10 bases between. The germline V gene has CDR1 LNHNV and CDR2 YYDKDF (reference sequence). The CDR3 loop spans 14 amino acids. DNA of the CDR3: TGTGCCACCAGCAAGGGACATCAGAACACTGAAGCTTTCTTT. Translation gives CATSKGHQNTEAFF.

This rearrangement joins TRBV19 to TRBJ1-6; 10 nucleotides align to TRBD1. The germline CDR1 and CDR2 sequences are LNHDA and SQIVND (reference sequence). The V and J ends lost 6 bases and 6 bases, in that order; junction bases with no gene match: 8. This CDR3 comprises 16 residues. CDR3 DNA: TGTGCCAGTAGCTTGATGGGGACAGGGGTTAATTCACCCCTCCACTTT. It yields the protein CASSLMGTGVNSPLHF.

In DNA, the CDR3 is TGTGCCAGCAAGAGGGGGACGGGGAACTCTGGGGCCAACGTCCTGACTTTC. Its translation is CASKRGTGNSGANVLTF. The chain uses TRBV5-4 and TRBJ2-6; maybe TRBD1 (6 bases). The CDR3 sequence is 17 residues long. CDR1 is SGHNT and CDR2 is YYREEE in the germline V gene (reference sequence). V shed 6 bases and J shed 0 bases, with 16 bases lying between them.

This chain uses TRBV28 with TRBJ2-3, with 14 bases fitting TRBD2. V was clipped by 6 bases and J by 7 bases; unmatched bases: 9. The CDR3 covers 16 residues. In germline, CDR1 is MDHEN, CDR2 SYDVKM. CDR3 residues: CASRTPGLAGVHTQYF. The CDR3 DNA reads as TGTGCCAGCAGAACCCCGGGACTAGCGGGGGTTCATACGCAGTATTTT.

CDR3 DNA: TGTGCCAGCAGCTGGGGCAGTTTGACCTACGAGCAGTACTTC. The encoded protein is CASSWGSLTYEQYF. The gene calls are TRBV5-5 and TRBJ2-7; perhaps TRBD1 as D (5 bases). Germline V gene sequence: CDR1 SGHKS, CDR2 YYEKEE (reference sequence). The CDR3 loop spans 14 amino acids. The ends were cut back, 3 bases at V and 2 bases at J, with 12 bases in the middle.

Comment on this clone: Its ends do not fully match the called genes, so a read error is possible. This chain links TRBV18 with TRBJ1-1; TRBD1 matches 9 bases. This CDR3 spans 14 amino acids. From germline, CDR1 is KGHSH and CDR2 LQKENI. The CDR3 DNA reads TGTGCCAGCTCTCCACAGGGGGCTGACACTGAAGCTTTCTTT. Protein: CASSPQGADTEAFF.